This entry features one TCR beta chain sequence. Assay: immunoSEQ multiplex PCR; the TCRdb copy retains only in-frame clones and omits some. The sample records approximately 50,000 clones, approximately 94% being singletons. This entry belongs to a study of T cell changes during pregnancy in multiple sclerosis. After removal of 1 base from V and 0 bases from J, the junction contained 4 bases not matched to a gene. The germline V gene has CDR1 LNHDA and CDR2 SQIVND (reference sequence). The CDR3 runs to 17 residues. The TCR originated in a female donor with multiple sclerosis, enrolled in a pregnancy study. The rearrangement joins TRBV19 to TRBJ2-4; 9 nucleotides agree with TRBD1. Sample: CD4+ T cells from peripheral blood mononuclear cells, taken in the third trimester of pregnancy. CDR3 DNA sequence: TGTGCCAGTAGTATAGCGGGGGACAGGGTAGCCAAAAACATTCAGTACTTC. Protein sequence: CASSIAGDRVAKNIQYF.